Below are 20 T cell receptor beta chains sequenced from a single sample in a study of shared clonotypes between healthy human individuals. Profiled with immunoSEQ multiplex PCR; TCRdb holds only in-frame clones, not every one. The data show under 600,000 clones, around 97% seen once. Specimen: naive CD4+ T cells sorted from blood. Subset defined: CD45RA+ positively selected. All receptors derive from a woman in her twenties or thirties in good health.

CDR3 sequence (DNA): TGTGCCAGCAGACAAGCGGCAGGCCGCGGCTACACCTTC. As protein: CASRQAAGRGYTF. The rearrangement uses TRBV6-1 and TRBJ1-2; D gene ambiguous. Germline V CDR1 and CDR2: MNHNS, SASEGT. The CDR3 is made up of 13 amino acids. The ends were cut back, 6 bases at V and 8 bases at J, with 16 bases in the middle.

The sample holds one count of this clone. Other DNA sequences in this sample translate to the same CDR3. The chain uses TRBV19 and TRBJ2-1; TRBD2 is a possible D gene (6 bases). Looked up from germline, CDR1 is LNHDA and CDR2 is SQIVND (reference sequence). With 5 bases removed from V and 0 bases from J, the gap between germline ends came to 8 bases. The CDR3 loop spans 14 amino acids. CDR3 in DNA: TGTGCCAGTAGTTCCGGGAGCTCCTACAATGAGCAGTTCTTC. Protein sequence: CASSSGSSYNEQFF. The full variable domain, with the rest looked up from reference TRBV19 and TRBJ2-1, is DGGITQSPKYLFRKEGQNVTLSCEQNLNHDAMYWYRQDPGQGLRLIYYSQIVNDFQKGDIAEGYSVSREKKESFPLTVTSAQKNPTAFYLCASSSGSSYNEQFFGPGTRLTVL.

In its sample, this clone was seen once. The CDR3 bases are TGTGCCACCAGCAGAGATGACTACACAGATACGCAGTATTTT. This translates into CATSRDDYTDTQYF. The V and J genes are TRBV15 and TRBJ2-3; D is perhaps TRBD2 (5 bases). Trimming took 0 bases from V and 2 from J, leaving 6 bases between them. Germline CDR1 LNHNV, CDR2 YYDKDF (reference sequence). The length of the CDR3 is 14 residues.

The chain couples TRBV28 to TRBJ2-3; 9 bases are shared with TRBD1. In germline, CDR1 is MDHEN, CDR2 SYDVKM. The CDR3 is 14 residues long. The junction had 10 bases not matched to a gene; V was cut back by 7 bases and J by 8 bases. The CDR3 bases are TGTGCCAGCATTCCGGGACAGGGTTTTGCTACGCAGTATTTT. It yields the protein CASIPGQGFATQYF.

CDR3 sequence reads: CASSIETVMNTEAFF. In DNA form, the CDR3 reads TGTGCCAGTAGTATTGAGACAGTCATGAACACTGAAGCTTTCTTT. The rearrangement links TRBV19 to TRBJ1-1; the D gene is possibly TRBD1 (5 bases). V was cut by 3 bases and J by 0 bases, with 11 bases left in between. CDR1 is LNHDA, CDR2 SQIVND, per germline (reference sequence). This CDR3 is 15 amino acids long.

The V gene is TRBV5-5, the J gene TRBJ1-3, with D possibly matching TRBD1 (5 bases). This CDR3 has 14 amino acids. V lost 4 bases to trimming and J lost 2 bases, with 10 bases between them. CDR1 and CDR2 from the germline V gene are SGHKS and YYEKEE (reference sequence). In nucleotides, the CDR3 is TGTGCCAGCAGCCGGACATTGGCTGGAAACACCATATATTTT. Its translation is CASSRTLAGNTIYF.

The chain recombines TRBV19 with TRBJ1-1; 7 nucleotides line up with TRBD1. V was clipped by 6 bases and J by 5 bases; unmatched bases: 12. This CDR3 has 15 residues. CDR1 and CDR2 (germline): LNHDA, SQIVND (reference sequence). In DNA form, the CDR3 reads TGTGCCAGTAGGCCAACACGGACCAGGGGGACTGAAGCTTTCTTT. Translation gives CASRPTRTRGTEAFF. Combining the CDR3 with reference TRBV19 and TRBJ1-1 gives the whole variable domain DGGITQSPKYLFRKEGQNVTLSCEQNLNHDAMYWYRQDPGQGLRLIYYSQIVNDFQKGDIAEGYSVSREKKESFPLTVTSAQKNPTAFYLCASRPTRTRGTEAFFGQGTRLTVV.

The chain is built from TRBV28 and TRBJ2-2, with D possibly TRBD1 on 6 matching bases. Germline V gene sequence: CDR1 MDHEN, CDR2 SYDVKM. V lost 3 bases and J 2 bases, leaving 10 bases between the germline ends. The CDR3 has 15 amino acids. CDR3: CASSFGRGNTGELFF. The DNA for the CDR3 is TGTGCCAGCAGTTTTGGCAGGGGAAACACCGGGGAGCTGTTTTTT.

This clone was recorded once. In DNA form, the CDR3 reads TGTGCCAGCAGCCTGGGACAGGGCTCCGGCTACACCTTC. The encoded protein is CASSLGQGSGYTF. The chain uses TRBV7-9 and TRBJ1-2; TRBD1 matches 9 bases. CDR1 is SEHNR and CDR2 is FQNEAQ in the germline V gene (reference sequence). J gave up 8 bases and V 5 bases, and 6 bases lay outside the gene matches. CDR3 length equals 13 residues.

The chain links TRBV29-1 to TRBJ1-3; no reliable D call. The CDR3 sequence is 13 residues long. CDR1 and CDR2 from the germline V gene are SQVTM and ANQGSEA. V lost 5 bases and J 0 bases, leaving 8 bases between the germline ends. Here the CDR3 reads CSVSGYSGNTIYF. The CDR3 DNA sequence: TGCAGCGTTTCTGGATACTCTGGAAACACCATATATTTT.

This chain uses TRBV2 with TRBJ2-7, with 14 positions matching TRBD2. V shed 7 bases and J 4 bases; nucleotides not matched to a gene: 3. Per germline, CDR1 SNHLY and CDR2 FYNNEI. CDR3 size: 14 residues. In DNA form, the CDR3 reads TGTGCCAGCAAGGGACTAGCGGGAGCGTACGAGCAGTACTTC. It is translated as CASKGLAGAYEQYF.

This clone appeared once. This chain connects TRBV6-1 to TRBJ1-2, with 7 bases matching TRBD1. This CDR3 comprises 15 residues. CDR1 is MNHNS and CDR2 is SASEGT in the germline V gene. V shed 0 bases, J shed 4 bases, and the junction held 5 bases outside the gene matches. The CDR3 DNA sequence: TGTGCCAGCAGTGAAGCGGACAGGTGGACCTATGGCTACACCTTC. As protein: CASSEADRWTYGYTF.

The chain links TRBV4-1 to TRBJ2-5; 10 bases agree with TRBD1. Looked up from germline, CDR1 is MGHRA and CDR2 is YSYEKL. J was trimmed by 5 bases and V by 6 bases; bases with no gene match: 9. There are 15 residues in the CDR3. The CDR3 nucleotides are TGCGCCAGCAGTCCCGGGGACAGGGGACGGGAGACCCAGTACTTC. It encodes CASSPGDRGRETQYF.

This sequence joins TRBV18 and TRBJ1-3; 9 nucleotides line up with TRBD1. Germline-derived CDR1 and CDR2 are KGHSH and LQKENI. Trimming cost V 3 bases and J 4 bases; bases outside gene matches: 4. This CDR3 has 15 residues. The CDR3 DNA reads as TGTGCCAGCTCACCGGGGACAGGGACAGGAAACACCATATATTTT. This encodes CASSPGTGTGNTIYF. Combining the CDR3 with reference TRBV18 and TRBJ1-3 gives the whole variable domain NAGVMQNPRHLVRRRGQEARLRCSPMKGHSHVYWYRQLPEEGLKFMVYLQKENIIDESGMPKERFSAEFPKEGPSILRIQQVVRGDSAAYFCASSPGTGTGNTIYFGEGSWLTVV.

The chain uses TRBV11-3 and TRBJ2-3; D may be TRBD1 (6 bases). Germline lookup yields CDR1 SGHNT and CDR2 YENEEA. The V and J ends lost 5 bases and 1 base respectively, with 10 bases between them. The CDR3 loop spans 14 amino acids. This CDR3 is CASSRGQRTDTQYF. The CDR3 bases are TGTGCCAGCAGCCGCGGACAGCGCACAGATACGCAGTATTTT.

The chain combines TRBV15 with TRBJ1-2, with 7 bases matching TRBD1. The CDR3 has 14 residues. V was clipped by 3 bases and J by 1 base; unmatched bases: 2. Germline-derived CDR1 and CDR2 are LNHNV and YYDKDF (reference sequence). For the CDR3, the DNA is TGTGCCACCAGCAGGGGGGACAGTAACTATGGCTACACCTTC. This gives the protein CATSRGDSNYGYTF.

This rearrangement joins TRBV19 to TRBJ2-3; 7 positions match TRBD1. The CDR3 runs 13 residues. With V trimmed by 9 bases and J by 1 base, 4 bases remained unmatched. CDR1 is LNHDA and CDR2 is SQIVND in the germline V gene (reference sequence). The CDR3 DNA sequence: TGTGCCAGCCAGGGACAGCGCACAGATACGCAGTATTTT. This translates into CASQGQRTDTQYF.

In DNA, the CDR3 is TGTGCCAGCAGTTCTTCCCCGGCGGGAGGCCAAGAGACCCAGTACTTC. This sequence encodes CASSSSPAGGQETQYF. The V call is TRBV28, the J call TRBJ2-5, with TRBD2 identical over 8 bases. The V gene end was trimmed by 4 bases and the J gene end by 1 base; junction bases not matched to a gene: 8. CDR3 length: 16 amino acids. Germline V gene data show CDR1 as MDHEN and CDR2 as SYDVKM.

The gene calls are TRBV19 and TRBJ2-3, with TRBD1 matching over 10 bases. Germline CDR1 reads LNHDA; CDR2 reads SQIVND (reference sequence). CDR3 length equals 14 residues. The V gene end was trimmed by 6 bases and the J gene end by 4 bases; junction bases not matched to a gene: 4. The CDR3 region is CASRVGTGADTQYF. The CDR3 bases are TGTGCCAGTAGAGTGGGGACAGGGGCAGATACGCAGTATTTT.

CDR3 sequence reads: CASSPQGVYGYTF. For the CDR3, the DNA is TGTGCCAGCAGCCCCCAGGGGGTCTATGGCTACACCTTC. The rearrangement joins TRBV6-5 to TRBJ1-2, with TRBD1 matching 7 bases. There are 13 residues in the CDR3. Germline trimming cut 6 bases from V and 4 bases from J; bases unmatched to any gene: 5. Germline-derived CDR1 and CDR2 are MNHEY and SVGAGI.